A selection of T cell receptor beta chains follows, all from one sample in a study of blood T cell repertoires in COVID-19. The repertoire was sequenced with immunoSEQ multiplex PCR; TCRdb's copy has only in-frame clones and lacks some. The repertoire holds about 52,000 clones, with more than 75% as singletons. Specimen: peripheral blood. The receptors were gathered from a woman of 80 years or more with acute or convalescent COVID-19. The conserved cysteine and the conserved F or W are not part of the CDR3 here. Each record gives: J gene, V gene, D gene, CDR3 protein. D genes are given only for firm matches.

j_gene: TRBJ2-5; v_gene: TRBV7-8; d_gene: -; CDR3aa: ASSLGLGGETQY
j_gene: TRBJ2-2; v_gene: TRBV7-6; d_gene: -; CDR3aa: ASSPGAQGIAAGELF
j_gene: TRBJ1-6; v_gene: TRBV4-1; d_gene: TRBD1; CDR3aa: ASSEGRDRGPNSPLH
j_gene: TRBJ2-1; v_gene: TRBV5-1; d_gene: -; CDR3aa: ASQAEAWDEQF
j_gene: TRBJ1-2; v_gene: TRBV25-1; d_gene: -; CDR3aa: ASSRETSNYGYT
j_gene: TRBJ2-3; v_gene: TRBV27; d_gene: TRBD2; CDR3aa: ASSSIKTSGGADTQY
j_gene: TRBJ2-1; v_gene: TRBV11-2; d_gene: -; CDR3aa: ASSSVREQF
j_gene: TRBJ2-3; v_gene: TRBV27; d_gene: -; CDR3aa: ASSFRRTSVLDTQY
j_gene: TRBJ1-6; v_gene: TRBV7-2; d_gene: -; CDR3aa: ASSQQGPVASPLH
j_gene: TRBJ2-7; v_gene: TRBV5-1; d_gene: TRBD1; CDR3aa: ASSLGTGRYEQY
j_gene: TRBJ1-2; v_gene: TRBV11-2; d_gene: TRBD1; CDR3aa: ASSFGQGTGYT
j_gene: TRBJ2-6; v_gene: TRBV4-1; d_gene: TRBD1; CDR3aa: ASSQESGTGGVGANVLT
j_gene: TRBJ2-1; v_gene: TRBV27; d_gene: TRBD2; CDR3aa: ASRLRPTSGGVYNEQF
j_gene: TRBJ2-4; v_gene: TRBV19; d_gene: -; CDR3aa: ASISQGLAKNIQY
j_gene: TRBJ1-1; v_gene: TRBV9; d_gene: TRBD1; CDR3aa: ASSAAGQGGTEAF
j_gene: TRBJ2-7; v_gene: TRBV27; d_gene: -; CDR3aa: ASSYRRGEPYEQY